This is a list of T cell receptor beta chains from one sample in a study of blood T cell repertoires in COVID-19. Clones were sequenced by immunoSEQ multiplex PCR, and TCRdb holds only the in-frame ones, with some missing. The table lists some 130,000 clones, roughly three quarters of them singletons. The source material was peripheral blood. The receptors stem from a woman in her seventies with acute or convalescent COVID-19. CDR3s leave out the opening cysteine and the closing phenylalanine or tryptophan. Size is omitted from some rows. Given values are once, few, many or a class for expanded clones.

clone_size | v_call | cdr3_aa
- | TRBV19 | ASSIDRLGHQPQH
once | TRBV27 | ASSLWDKGSPLH
- | TRBV5-1 | ASSRQGQGGEKLF
- | TRBV11-2 | ASSPALATYGEQY
- | TRBV10-3 | AIGKGANTEAF
many | TRBV15 | ATSRDHSAAGGTRPGELF
- | TRBV29-1 | SVTDRGTEAF
- | TRBV11-3 | ASSDQAGSYNEQF
many | TRBV19 | ASSINSRTGELF
few | TRBV4-2 | ASSQTGTAHSGNTIY
once | TRBV9 | ASSAGDRGKDGYT
- | TRBV7-2 | ASSLGQVGGEAF